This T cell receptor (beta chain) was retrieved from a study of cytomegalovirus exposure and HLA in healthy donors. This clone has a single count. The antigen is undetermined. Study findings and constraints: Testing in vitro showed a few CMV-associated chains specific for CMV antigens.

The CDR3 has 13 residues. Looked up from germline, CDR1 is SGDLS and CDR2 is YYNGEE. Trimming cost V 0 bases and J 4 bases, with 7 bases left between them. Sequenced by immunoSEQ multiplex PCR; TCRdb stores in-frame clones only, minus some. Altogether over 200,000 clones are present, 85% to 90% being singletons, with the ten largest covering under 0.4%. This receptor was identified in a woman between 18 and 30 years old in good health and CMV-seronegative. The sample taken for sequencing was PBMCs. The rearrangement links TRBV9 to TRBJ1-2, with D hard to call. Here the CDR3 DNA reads TGTGCCAGCAGCGTAGATCACGGCTATGGCTACACCTTC. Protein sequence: CASSVDHGYGYTF.